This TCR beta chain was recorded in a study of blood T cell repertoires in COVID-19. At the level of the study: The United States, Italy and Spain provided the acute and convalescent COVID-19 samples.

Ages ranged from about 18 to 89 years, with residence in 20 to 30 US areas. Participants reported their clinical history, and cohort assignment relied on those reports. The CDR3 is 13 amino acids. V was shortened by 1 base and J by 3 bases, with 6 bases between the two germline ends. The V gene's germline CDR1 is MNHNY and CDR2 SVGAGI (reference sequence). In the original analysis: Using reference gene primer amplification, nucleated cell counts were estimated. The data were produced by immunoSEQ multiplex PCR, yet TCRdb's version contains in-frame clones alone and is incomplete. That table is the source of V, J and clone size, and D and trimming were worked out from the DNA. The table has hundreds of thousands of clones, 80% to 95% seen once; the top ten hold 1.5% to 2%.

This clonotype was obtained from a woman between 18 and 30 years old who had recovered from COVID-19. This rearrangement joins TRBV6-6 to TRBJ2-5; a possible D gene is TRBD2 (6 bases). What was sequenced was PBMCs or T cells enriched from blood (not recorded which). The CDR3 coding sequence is TGTGCCAGCAGTTACTGGGAGGAAGAGACCCAGTACTTC. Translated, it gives CASSYWEEETQYF.